This entry lists 32 T cell receptor beta chains sequenced from one sample in a study of blood T cells in healthy people across ages (dated by TCRdb to the mid-2010s). Library method: 5' RACE. TCRdb shows the sequencer as Illumina HiSeq 2500. A second PCR of about 6 to 12 cycles was run with a J-beta primer mix and a sample-barcoded 5' primer. TCRdb passed the public sequencing reads through fastp at Q25 and MiXCR, retaining productive beta sequences. Entries that share a CDR3 protein sequence are merged under the most common genes and DNA. Across this sample there are roughly 800,000 distinct CDR3 sequences, with about 34% seen only once. Under 15% of the sample lies in the top ten. The specimen sequenced was blood. The receptors were sampled from a man in his late teens or twenties in good health.

The V call is TRBV7-9, the J call TRBJ2-3; TRBD2 matches 9 bases. V gave up 3 bases and J gave up 2 bases; unmatched junction bases: 9. Germline V CDR1 and CDR2: SEHNR, FQNEAQ (reference sequence). This CDR3 is built from 17 residues. CDR3 amino acids: CASSFPGVAGDTDTQYF. Written as DNA, the CDR3 is TGTGCCAGCAGCTTCCCTGGGGTAGCGGGGGACACAGATACGCAGTATTTT.

Ten or more counts support this clonotype. In nucleotides, the CDR3 is TGTGCCAGCAGTTCCCAGGGACTGCTGTACAATGAGCAGTTCTTC. Amino acid sequence: CASSSQGLLYNEQFF. The chain couples TRBV28 to TRBJ2-1; D possibly corresponds to TRBD2 (6 bases). The CDR3 sequence is 15 residues long. The germline V gene encodes CDR1 MDHEN and CDR2 SYDVKM. The ends were cut back, 4 bases at V and 4 bases at J, with 14 bases in the middle. Full variable domain (outside the CDR3, taken from reference TRBV28 and TRBJ2-1): DVKVTQSSRYLVKRTGEKVFLECVQDMDHENMFWYRQDPGLGLRLIYFSYDVKMKEKGDIPEGYSVSREKKERFSLILESASTNQTSMYLCASSSQGLLYNEQFFGPGTRLTVL.

The chain recombines TRBV29-1 with TRBJ2-7, with D possibly TRBD2 on 6 matching bases. The CDR3 has 14 amino acids. Trimming stripped 1 base from V and 7 bases from J, with 17 bases between. Germline V gene sequence: CDR1 SQVTM, CDR2 ANQGSEA. This CDR3 is CSVEAVPGVDEQYF. The CDR3 region has the DNA TGCAGCGTTGAAGCGGTTCCGGGGGTAGATGAGCAGTACTTC.

Comments on this clonotype: A much larger clone lies one base from this, so it may be a read error. This chain links TRBV7-2 with TRBJ2-3; D unclear. This CDR3 is built from 14 residues. The germline V and J ends were trimmed by 4 bases and 5 bases, with 13 bases remaining between them. Per the germline V gene, CDR1 is SGHTA and CDR2 is FQGNSA. This chain's CDR3 is CASSSRLEEDTQYF. The CDR3 DNA is TGTGCCAGCAGCTCGCGGCTCGAGGAAGATACGCAGTATTTT.

To note about this clonotype: A read error is possible here, since a much larger clone lies one base away. The chain carries TRBV10-3 and TRBJ1-2, with 10 positions matching TRBD1. There are 14 residues in the CDR3. The germline V gene encodes CDR1 ENHRY and CDR2 SYGVKD. J lost 4 bases, V lost 7 bases, and 6 bases had no gene match. The DNA of the CDR3 is TGTGCCATCATTGCGTGGGACAGGGGCTATGGCTACACCTTC. As protein: CAIIAWDRGYGYTF.

This clonotype was seen only a few times. This chain joins TRBV5-6 and TRBJ2-1; D perhaps matches TRBD2 (7 bases). Germline loops: CDR1 SGHDT, CDR2 YYEEEE. V was cut by 0 bases and J by 2 bases, with 15 bases left in between. The CDR3 consists of 17 residues. The CDR3 sequence is CASSLGLRGTTYNEQFF. The CDR3 DNA is TGTGCCAGCAGCTTGGGTCTTAGGGGGACTACCTACAATGAGCAGTTCTTC.

The chain joins TRBV4-1 to TRBJ2-5; a weak D match, TRBD1 (6 bases). This CDR3 region has 16 residues. CDR1 and CDR2 from the germline V gene are MGHRA and YSYEKL. V lost 6 bases and J lost 11, with 28 bases in between. CDR3 loop: CASRQNNRAYYNEQYF. DNA for the CDR3: TGCGCCAGCAGACAAAATAACAGGGCATACTACAATGAGCAGTACTTC.

The chain couples TRBV7-2 to TRBJ2-4, with D hard to call. The CDR3 extends over 16 amino acids. V was shortened by 0 bases and J by 0 bases, with 9 bases between the two germline ends. Germline CDR1 SGHTA, CDR2 FQGNSA. CDR3 nucleotides: TGTGCCAGCAGCTTAGCAGGAACTCTAGCCAAAAACATTCAGTACTTC. Its translation: CASSLAGTLAKNIQYF.

The rearrangement joins TRBV20-1 to TRBJ1-2; TRBD1 agrees at 10 bases. The germline V gene encodes CDR1 DFQATT and CDR2 SNEGSKA (reference sequence). Trimming at V came to 6 bases and at J to 8 bases, leaving 6 bases not matched to a gene. The CDR3 totals 12 residues. CDR3: CSAPDRGLGYTF. As DNA, the CDR3 is TGCAGTGCACCCGACAGGGGGCTCGGCTACACCTTC.

This clonotype was observed a handful of times. The chain joins TRBV7-6 to TRBJ2-5; a possible D gene is TRBD2 (6 bases). The germline V gene encodes CDR1 SGHVS and CDR2 FNYEAQ. This CDR3 has 15 residues. The V and J ends lost 3 bases and 4 bases respectively, with 15 bases between them. The CDR3 DNA reads TGTGCCAGCAGCTTGGGGGGTGGGCCGTTAGAGACCCAGTACTTC. Amino acid sequence: CASSLGGGPLETQYF. Combining the CDR3 with reference TRBV7-6 and TRBJ2-5 gives the whole variable domain GAGVSQSPRYKVTKRGQDVALRCDPISGHVSLYWYRQALGQGPEFLTYFNYEAQQDKSGLPNDRFSAERPEGSISTLTIQRTEQRDSAMYRCASSLGGGPLETQYFGPGTRLLVL.

The V and J genes are TRBV20-1 and TRBJ1-2, with 8 bases that match TRBD1. The CDR3 spans 15 residues. The germline V gene encodes CDR1 DFQATT and CDR2 SNEGSKA (reference sequence). Unmatched junction bases numbered 15, after V lost 6 bases and J lost 6 bases. The CDR3: CSASRYGQGRDGYTF. Here the CDR3 DNA reads TGCAGTGCCTCTCGTTACGGACAGGGAAGGGATGGCTACACCTTC.

The genes are TRBV20-1 and TRBJ1-1, with D unclear. Germline V CDR1 and CDR2: DFQATT, SNEGSKA (reference sequence). This CDR3 has 14 residues. The ends were cut back, 0 bases at V and 3 bases at J, with 11 bases in the middle. This CDR3 is CSARDLADYTEAFF. CDR3 coding DNA: TGCAGTGCTAGAGATTTGGCCGATTACACTGAAGCTTTCTTT.

The sample holds one count of this clonotype. The CDR3 region has the DNA TGTGCCAGCAGTTTATGGTTCTACGAGCAGTACTTC. Translating it yields CASSLWFYEQYF. The rearrangement joins TRBV28 to TRBJ2-5; no clear D. Near its end, the DNA agrees better with TRBJ2-7, so the J call may be wrong. Germline V gene sequence: CDR1 MDHEN, CDR2 SYDVKM. This CDR3 contains 12 residues.

In this sample, this clonotype turned up once. The chain is built from TRBV4-3 and TRBJ1-5; the match to TRBD1 covers 10 bases. V shed 1 base, J shed 4 bases, and the junction held 16 bases outside the gene matches. CDR1 and CDR2 from the germline V gene are LGHNA and YSLEER. The CDR3 has 20 amino acids. CDR3 region: CASSQVRACTGTGDNQPQHF. The CDR3 DNA sequence: TGCGCCAGCAGCCAAGTTCGGGCCTGCACCGGGACAGGGGATAATCAGCCCCAGCATTTT.

The rearrangement joins TRBV12-3 or TRBV12-4 to TRBJ1-4; the match to TRBD1 covers 9 bases. V trimming: 6 bases; J trimming: 0 bases; junction bases outside the gene matches: 8. The CDR3 extends over 17 amino acids. The CDR3, as DNA: TGTGCCAGCAGCCTCGGGACAGGGAGGGCAACTAATGAAAAACTGTTTTTT. Protein: CASSLGTGRATNEKLFF.

With respect to this clonotype: A much more abundant neighbour one base away suggests this may be a read error. The chain couples TRBV12-3 or TRBV12-4 to TRBJ1-4, with D possibly matching TRBD1 (5 bases). The CDR3 extends over 13 amino acids. The V and J ends lost 5 bases and 8 bases respectively, with 12 bases between them. The DNA for the CDR3 is TGTGCCAGCAGTCCGTCAGGGCAGGAAAAACTGTTTTTT. Protein product: CASSPSGQEKLFF.

CDR3 nucleotide sequence: TGTGCCAGCAGCCGAGCGGGGGCCAACACAGATACGCAGTATTTT. It encodes CASSRAGANTDTQYF. The J gene is TRBJ2-3, the V gene TRBV7-3, with TRBD2 identical over 8 bases. V lost 5 bases, J lost 2 bases, and 6 bases stayed unmatched. The CDR3 contains 15 residues. Germline V CDR1 and CDR2: SGHTA, FQGTGA.

In this sample, this clonotype turned up a few times. V and J are TRBV29-1 and TRBJ1-5, with TRBD1 matching over 7 bases. Trimming removed 1 base from V and 1 base from J; junction bases left unmatched: 25. The CDR3 is 22 amino acids. Germline values: CDR1 SQVTM, CDR2 ANQGSEA. CDR3 sequence: CSVEVETGYGRGAGYSNQPQHF. As DNA, the CDR3 is TGCAGCGTTGAAGTTGAGACAGGGTATGGCCGGGGGGCTGGGTACAGCAATCAGCCCCAGCATTTT.

This clonotype was picked up one time. A much larger clone lies one base from this, so it may be a read error. The genes are TRBV7-9 and TRBJ2-1; 7 positions agree with TRBD1. Germline lookup yields CDR1 SEHNR and CDR2 FQNEAQ (reference sequence). The CDR3 has 14 residues. The J segment lost 10 bases and the V segment lost 4 bases, leaving 10 bases of the junction unmatched. CDR3 DNA: TGTGCCAGCAGCTCGACAGGGCCATCCTACGAGCAGTTCTTC. Translation: CASSSTGPSYEQFF.

Remarks on this clonotype: The final CDR3 position lacks the conserved phenylalanine or tryptophan, pointing to a likely read error. V gene TRBV12-3 or TRBV12-4 combines with J gene TRBJ2-3, with D possibly being TRBD1 (6 bases). Trimming shortened V by 6 bases and J by 0 bases, and 13 bases separated the two germline ends. CDR3 length: 15 amino acids. The CDR3 nucleotides are TGTGCCAGCAGGCCGGGACATACTAGCACAGATACGCAGTATCTT. This encodes CASRPGHTSTDTQYL.

The rearrangement joins TRBV5-1 to TRBJ2-5; D possibly corresponds to TRBD1 (5 bases). The CDR3 has 15 residues. Trimming left V 2 bases short and J 5 bases short, with 16 bases between. Looked up from germline, CDR1 is SGHRS and CDR2 is YFSETQ. CDR3 residues: CASSFSPVSGETQYF. The DNA of the CDR3 is TGCGCCAGCAGCTTCTCACCAGTCTCAGGGGAGACCCAGTACTTC.

CDR3 DNA: TGCGCCAGCAGCCAACCGGGGGGATTGGACAATGAGCAGTTCTTC. Translation: CASSQPGGLDNEQFF. The chain is built from TRBV4-1 and TRBJ2-1; TRBD2 aligns across 7 bases. The CDR3 is 15 residues long. Germline V gene data show CDR1 as MGHRA and CDR2 as YSYEKL. J gave up 5 bases and V 2 bases, and 6 bases lay outside the gene matches.

This clonotype was detected a few times. The DNA of the CDR3 is TGCAGTGCTAGAGGCCCAAGACTAGCCGGAGAGACCCAGTACTTC. This translates into CSARGPRLAGETQYF. The V and J genes are TRBV20-1 and TRBJ2-7; 7 bases align to TRBD2. The DNA end is a closer match to TRBJ2-5, so the J assignment may be wrong. CDR1 DFQATT and CDR2 SNEGSKA come from the germline V gene (reference sequence). This CDR3 contains 15 residues.

There are many counts of this clonotype. The chain employs TRBV21-1 and TRBJ2-5; the table calls TRBD2, which could not be checked here. TRBV21-1 is a known pseudogene. The CDR3 has 14 amino acids. This chain's CDR3 is CASSTAREGETQYF. CDR3 in DNA: TGTGCCAGCAGCACCGCTAGAGAGGGCGAGACCCAGTACTTC.

Only a few counts were recorded for this clonotype. This chain's CDR3 is CASSVPGTGETQYF. The DNA of the CDR3 is TGTGCCAGCAGTGTACCGGGGACGGGGGAGACCCAGTACTTC. The chain recombines TRBV25-1 with TRBJ2-5; the D gene could be TRBD1 or TRBD2 (5 bases each). The CDR3 length is 14 residues. Germline CDR1 reads MGHDK; CDR2 reads SYGVNS. Trimming took off 4 bases at V and 5 bases at J, with 14 bases between the two ends.

This clonotype turned up a few times. The gene calls are TRBV27 and TRBJ1-2, with D possibly being TRBD1 (6 bases). This CDR3 contains 14 residues. V was shortened by 4 bases and J by 4 bases, with 13 bases between the two germline ends. Germline CDR1 and CDR2: MNHEY and SMNVEV (reference sequence). For the CDR3, the DNA is TGTGCCAGCAGTTCGTGGGGGCTTGGCTATGGCTACACCTTC. This sequence encodes CASSSWGLGYGYTF.

This clonotype was recorded at least ten times. This sequence joins TRBV5-1 and TRBJ2-3, with D tentatively TRBD1 (6 bases). The CDR3 runs 14 residues. The germline V gene encodes CDR1 SGHRS and CDR2 YFSETQ. Trimming cost V 4 bases and J 4 bases, with 13 bases left between them. The CDR3 region is CASSPYRAADTQYF. The CDR3 coding sequence is TGCGCCAGCAGCCCCTACAGGGCCGCAGATACGCAGTATTTT.

The sample holds many counts of this clonotype. The V gene is TRBV6-2 or TRBV6-3, the J gene TRBJ2-3; D assignment may be TRBD1 or TRBD2 (5 bases each). The CDR3 runs 15 residues. Trimming pared 4 bases from V and 4 bases from J, leaving 15 bases between. The germline gives CDR1 MNHEY, CDR2 SVGEGT. The DNA for the CDR3 is TGTGCCAGCAGTTCAAGAGGGGTCCAGGCAGATACGCAGTATTTT. It yields the protein CASSSRGVQADTQYF.

This rearrangement joins TRBV7-2 to TRBJ2-7; D is ambiguous. CDR3 length: 14 amino acids. The germline V gene encodes CDR1 SGHTA and CDR2 FQGNSA. V was pared by 5 bases and J by 7 bases, with 18 bases between. The CDR3 nucleotides are TGTGCCAGCAGCGTAGTCTCGGGTAGTAGGGAGCAGTACTTC. Protein product: CASSVVSGSREQYF. The full variable domain, with the rest looked up from reference TRBV7-2 and TRBJ2-7, is GAGVSQSPSNKVTEKGKDVELRCDPISGHTALYWYRQSLGQGLEFLIYFQGNSAPDKSGLPSDRFSAERTGGSVSTLTIQRTQQEDSAVYLCASSVVSGSREQYFGPGTRLTVT.

This clonotype was detected a few times. The chain is built from TRBV20-1 and TRBJ2-6; D gene unclear. The V end lost 2 bases, the J end lost 1 base, and 12 bases lay between the germline ends. The CDR3 has 16 residues. Germline values: CDR1 DFQATT, CDR2 SNEGSKA (reference sequence). The CDR3 region has the DNA TGCAGTGCTAGACCCCCGACGGGTTCTGGGGCCAACGTCCTGACTTTC. Amino acids: CSARPPTGSGANVLTF.

About this clonotype itself: This sequence may be a read error, since a much larger clone differs from it by one base. This sequence joins TRBV7-9 and TRBJ2-1, with TRBD1 matching over 7 bases. Per germline, CDR1 SEHNR and CDR2 FQNEAQ (reference sequence). The CDR3 contains 15 residues. This CDR3 reads CAGSSPTGPENEQFF. Here the CDR3 DNA reads TGTGCCGGCAGCTCACCGACAGGGCCGGAAAATGAGCAGTTCTTC.

Regarding this clonotype: At one boundary the junction diverges from the germline segment, which might be a read error. V is TRBV7-2 and J is TRBJ2-3; D gene ambiguous. Germline V CDR1 and CDR2: SGHTA, FQGNSA. The CDR3 loop spans 14 amino acids. The CDR3 loop is CASSLVRGTETQYF. CDR3 DNA sequence: TGTGCCAGCAGCTTAGTCCGCGGCACAGAGACGCAGTATTTT.